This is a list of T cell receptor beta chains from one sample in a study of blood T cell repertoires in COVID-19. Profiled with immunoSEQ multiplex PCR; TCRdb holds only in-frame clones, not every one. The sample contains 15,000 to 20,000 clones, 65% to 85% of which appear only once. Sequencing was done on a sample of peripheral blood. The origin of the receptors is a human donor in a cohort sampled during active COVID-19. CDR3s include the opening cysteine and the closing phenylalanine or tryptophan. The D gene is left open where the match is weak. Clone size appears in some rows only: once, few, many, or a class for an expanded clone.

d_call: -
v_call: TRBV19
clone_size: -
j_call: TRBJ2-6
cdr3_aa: CASSIRSGLGANVLTF
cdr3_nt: TGTGCCAGTAGTATAAGAAGTGGGCTGGGGGCCAACGTCCTGACTTTC

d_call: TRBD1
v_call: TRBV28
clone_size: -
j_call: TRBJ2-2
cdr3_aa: CASRLRTGQAGELFF
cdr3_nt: TGTGCCAGCAGGCTAAGGACAGGCCAAGCCGGGGAGCTGTTTTTT

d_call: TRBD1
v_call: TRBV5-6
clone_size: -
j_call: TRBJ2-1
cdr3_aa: CASSVRQGAREQFF
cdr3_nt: TGTGCCAGCAGCGTACGACAGGGGGCGCGTGAGCAGTTCTTC

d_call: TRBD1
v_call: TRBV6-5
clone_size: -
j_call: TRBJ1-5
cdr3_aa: CASSNRGRNQPQHF
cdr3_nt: TGTGCCAGCAGTAACAGGGGGCGTAACCAGCCCCAGCATTTT

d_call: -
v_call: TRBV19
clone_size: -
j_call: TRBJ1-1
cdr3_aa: CASSMLQRGTEAFF
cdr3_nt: TGTGCCAGTAGTATGCTTCAACGAGGTACTGAAGCTTTCTTT

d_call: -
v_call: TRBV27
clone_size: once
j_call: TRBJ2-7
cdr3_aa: CASSWQGRSSYEQYF
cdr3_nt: TGTGCCAGCAGTTGGCAGGGCCGTTCTTCCTACGAGCAGTACTTC

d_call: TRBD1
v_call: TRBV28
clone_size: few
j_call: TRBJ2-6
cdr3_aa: CASSFNEGATGANVLTF
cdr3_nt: TGTGCCAGCAGTTTTAACGAGGGGGCGACTGGGGCCAACGTCCTGACTTTC

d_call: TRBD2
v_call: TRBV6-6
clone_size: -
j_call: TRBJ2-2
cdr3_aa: CASSRSGLAGNTGELFF
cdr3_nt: TGTGCCAGCAGTCGTTCTGGACTAGCGGGAAACACCGGGGAGCTGTTTTTT

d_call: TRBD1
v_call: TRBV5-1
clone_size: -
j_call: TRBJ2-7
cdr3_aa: CASSLGQGAGDEQYF
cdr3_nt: TGCGCCAGCAGCTTGGGACAGGGGGCCGGGGACGAGCAGTACTTC

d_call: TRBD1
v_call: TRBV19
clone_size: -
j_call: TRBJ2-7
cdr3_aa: CASRKGQSYEQYF
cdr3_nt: TGTGCCAGTAGAAAGGGACAGAGCTACGAGCAGTACTTC

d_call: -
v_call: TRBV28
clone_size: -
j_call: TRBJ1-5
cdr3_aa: CASSLSRLGNQPQHF
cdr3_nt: TGTGCCAGCAGTTTATCCAGGTTGGGCAATCAGCCCCAGCATTTT

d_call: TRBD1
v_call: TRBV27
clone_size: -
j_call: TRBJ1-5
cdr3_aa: CASSPTGTGFQGQPQHF
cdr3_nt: TGTGCCAGCAGTCCCACCGGGACAGGGTTTCAAGGCCAGCCCCAGCATTTT

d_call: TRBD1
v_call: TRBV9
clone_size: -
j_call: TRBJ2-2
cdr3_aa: CASSMTGGNTGELFF
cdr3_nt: TGTGCCAGCAGCATGACAGGGGGGAACACCGGGGAGCTGTTTTTT

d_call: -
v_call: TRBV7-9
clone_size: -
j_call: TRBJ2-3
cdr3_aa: CASSLEGSTDTQYF
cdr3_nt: TGTGCCAGCAGCTTAGAGGGGAGCACAGATACGCAGTATTTT

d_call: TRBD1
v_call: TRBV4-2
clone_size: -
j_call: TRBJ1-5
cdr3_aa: CASSQGQGGQPQHF
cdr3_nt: TGTGCCAGCAGCCAAGGACAGGGGGGTCAGCCCCAGCATTTT

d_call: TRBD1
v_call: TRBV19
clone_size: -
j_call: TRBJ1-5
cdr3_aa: CASSIEGQGNQPQHF
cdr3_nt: TGTGCCAGTAGTATAGAAGGACAGGGAAATCAGCCCCAGCATTTT

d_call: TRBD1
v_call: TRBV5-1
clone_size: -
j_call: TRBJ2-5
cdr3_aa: CASRLLTGGRETQYF
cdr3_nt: TGCGCCAGCAGACTCTTAACAGGGGGCCGGGAGACCCAGTACTTC

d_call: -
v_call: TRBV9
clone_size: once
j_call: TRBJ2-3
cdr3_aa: CASSVDLHTQYF
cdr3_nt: TGTGCCAGCAGCGTAGATCTACATACGCAGTATTTT

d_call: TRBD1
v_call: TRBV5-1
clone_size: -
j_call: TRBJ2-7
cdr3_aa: CASSTGQPRGEQYF
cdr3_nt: TGCGCCAGCAGCACGGGACAGCCGAGGGGCGAGCAGTACTTC

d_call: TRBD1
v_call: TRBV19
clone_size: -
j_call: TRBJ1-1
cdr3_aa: CASSIDPTGAMNTEAFF
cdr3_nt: TGTGCCAGTAGTATAGATCCAACAGGGGCCATGAACACTGAAGCTTTCTTT

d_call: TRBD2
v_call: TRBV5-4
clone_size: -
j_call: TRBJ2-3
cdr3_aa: CASSSAGGVTDTQYF
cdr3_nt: TGTGCCAGCAGCTCGGCGGGGGGAGTCACAGATACGCAGTATTTT

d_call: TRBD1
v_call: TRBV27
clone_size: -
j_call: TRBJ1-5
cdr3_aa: CASSPETGRQPQHF
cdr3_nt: TGTGCCAGCAGTCCCGAGACAGGGAGGCAGCCCCAGCATTTT

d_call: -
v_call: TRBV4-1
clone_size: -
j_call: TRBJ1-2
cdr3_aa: CASSQQGNYGYTF
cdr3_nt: TGCGCCAGCAGCCAGCAGGGGAACTATGGCTACACCTTC

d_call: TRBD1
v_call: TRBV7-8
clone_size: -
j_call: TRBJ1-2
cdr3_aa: CASSPRDSTNYGYTF
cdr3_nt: TGTGCCAGCAGCCCCAGGGACAGTACAAACTATGGCTACACCTTC

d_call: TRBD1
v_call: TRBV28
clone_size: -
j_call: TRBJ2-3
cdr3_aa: CASSLGQVPYTDTQYF
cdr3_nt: TGTGCCAGCAGTCTAGGACAGGTCCCATACACAGATACGCAGTATTTT

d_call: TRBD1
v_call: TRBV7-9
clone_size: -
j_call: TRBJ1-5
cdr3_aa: CASSQDRVGRGNQPQHF
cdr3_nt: TGTGCCAGCAGCCAGGACAGGGTGGGTAGGGGCAATCAGCCCCAGCATTTT

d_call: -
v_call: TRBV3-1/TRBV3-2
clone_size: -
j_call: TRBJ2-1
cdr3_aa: CASSLRGSGEQFF
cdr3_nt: TGTGCCAGCAGCCTTCGAGGGAGCGGTGAGCAGTTCTTC

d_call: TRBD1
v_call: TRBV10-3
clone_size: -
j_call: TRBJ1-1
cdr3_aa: CAISSVGQGNTEAFF
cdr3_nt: TGTGCCATCAGTTCAGTCGGACAGGGGAACACTGAAGCTTTCTTT

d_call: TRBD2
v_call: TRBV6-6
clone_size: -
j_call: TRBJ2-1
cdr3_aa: CASRGTSSYNEQFF
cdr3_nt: TGTGCCAGCAGGGGGACTAGCAGCTACAATGAGCAGTTCTTC

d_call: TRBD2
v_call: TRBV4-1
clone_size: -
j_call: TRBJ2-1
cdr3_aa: CASSQTGTSGRAGDRFF
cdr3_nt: TGCGCCAGCAGCCAGACCGGGACTAGCGGGAGGGCCGGTGATCGGTTCTTC